This T cell receptor beta chain was observed in a study of blood T cell repertoires in COVID-19. Study overall: Sites in the United States, Italy and Spain provided acute and convalescent COVID-19 samples. PBMCs, B-cell-depleted T cells, or T cells provided the cDNA or gDNA that made up the material.

The V gene lost 5 bases and the J gene lost 5 bases, with 16 bases spanning the gap. The germline CDR1 and CDR2 sequences are SGHAT and FQNNGV. The CDR3 loop spans 15 amino acids. Per the original data handling: Amplifying reference gene primers gave estimates of nucleated cell counts. Using immunoSEQ multiplex PCR, the repertoire was profiled, and TCRdb retains in-frame clones only, with some absent. V and J calls and clone size are as listed in that table; D and trimming were resolved from the DNA. Among roughly 70,000 clones listed, roughly 77% were seen once. The J gene is TRBJ1-3, the V gene TRBV11-2, with D possibly being TRBD1 (6 bases). This receptor was taken from a woman aged 70 to 79 with acute or convalescent COVID-19. Material for sequencing was peripheral blood. The CDR3 bases are TGTGCCAGCAGCGTAGCGGGGGGCAGCCGAAACACCATATATTTT. The encoded protein is CASSVAGGSRNTIYF.